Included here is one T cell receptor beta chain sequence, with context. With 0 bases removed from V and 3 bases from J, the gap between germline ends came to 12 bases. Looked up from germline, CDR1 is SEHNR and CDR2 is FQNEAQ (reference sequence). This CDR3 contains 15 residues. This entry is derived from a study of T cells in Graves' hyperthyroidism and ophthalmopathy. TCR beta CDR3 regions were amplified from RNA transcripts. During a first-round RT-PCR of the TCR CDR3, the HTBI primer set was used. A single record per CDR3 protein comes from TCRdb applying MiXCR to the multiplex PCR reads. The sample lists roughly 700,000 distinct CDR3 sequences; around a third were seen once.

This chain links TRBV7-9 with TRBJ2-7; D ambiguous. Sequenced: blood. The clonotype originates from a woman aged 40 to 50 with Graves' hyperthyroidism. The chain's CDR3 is CASSLADTAYYEQYF. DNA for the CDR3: TGTGCCAGCAGCTTAGCAGATACAGCCTACTACGAGCAGTACTTC.